The 11 T cell receptor beta chains below come from one sample, sequenced in a study of T cells in Graves' hyperthyroidism and ophthalmopathy. The CDR3 regions of TCR beta were amplified from RNA transcripts. The HTBI primer set served for first-round RT-PCR of the TCR CDR3. TCRdb processed the multiplex PCR reads anew with MiXCR; each CDR3 protein has one entry. The table lists fewer than 300,000 distinct CDR3 sequences, under 30% of them singletons, with about a quarter in the top ten. The sample consisted of blood. Every receptor here comes from a man aged 40-50 years with Graves' hyperthyroidism that later progressed to Graves' ophthalmopathy.

The table lists this clonotype with many counts. This chain connects TRBV18 to TRBJ1-1, with D unclear. The V gene lost 2 bases and the J gene lost 5 bases, with 9 bases spanning the gap. Germline V gives CDR1 KGHSH, CDR2 LQKENI. CDR3 length equals 13 residues. CDR3 region: CASSPSGGTEAFF. The CDR3 DNA sequence: TGTGCCAGCTCACCATCGGGTGGGACTGAAGCTTTCTTT.

This clonotype was seen repeatedly, ten times or more. The chain has TRBV7-2 and TRBJ1-2; D is ambiguous. Germline V gene data show CDR1 as SGHTA and CDR2 as FQGNSA. The CDR3 loop spans 11 amino acids. Trimming stripped 2 bases from V and 14 bases from J, with 12 bases between. CDR3 DNA sequence: TGTGCCAGCAGCTTAATGCCCGTCTATACCTTC. Residues: CASSLMPVYTF.

In its sample, this clonotype was seen many times. The J gene is TRBJ1-5, the V gene TRBV6-1, with D uncertain. V shed 4 bases and J shed 9 bases, with 22 bases lying between them. Germline V gene data show CDR1 as MNHNS and CDR2 as SASEGT. The CDR3 sequence is 16 residues long. The CDR3 nucleotides are TGTGCCAGCAGTGGAAGCGGGCCCCGGGCGGTTGGGCCCCAGCATTTT. Encoded protein: CASSGSGPRAVGPQHF.

This clonotype was counted between two and nine times. This sequence joins TRBV24-1 and TRBJ2-2, with 9 bases lining up with TRBD2. Germline trimming cut 8 bases from V and 6 bases from J; bases unmatched to any gene: 18. Germline CDR1 and CDR2: KGHDR and SFDVKD. The CDR3 length is 18 residues. This CDR3 is CATKRLAVLREVPGELFF. The DNA of the CDR3 is TGTGCCACCAAAAGACTAGCGGTGCTGAGGGAAGTTCCCGGGGAGCTGTTTTTT.

This clonotype was seen repeatedly, ten times or more. The CDR3 coding sequence is TGTGCCAGCTCCGGGAGGTTCAAAAACATTCAGTACTTC. Protein product: CASSGRFKNIQYF. The rearrangement joins TRBV7-8 to TRBJ2-4; 7 bases are shared with TRBD2. The CDR3 contains 13 residues. Germline V CDR1 and CDR2: SGHVS, FQNEAQ. The V gene end was trimmed by 8 bases and the J gene end by 3 bases; junction bases not matched to a gene: 4.

There are many counts of this clonotype. This chain connects TRBV5-1 to TRBJ2-5; 15 bases line up with TRBD2. V trimming: 1 base; J trimming: 4 bases; junction bases outside the gene matches: 5. Germline lookup yields CDR1 SGHRS and CDR2 YFSETQ. The CDR3 spans 17 residues. The CDR3 region is CASSLWTGLAGGETQYF. The DNA for the CDR3 is TGCGCCAGCAGCTTGTGGACGGGACTAGCGGGAGGAGAGACCCAGTACTTC.

This clonotype has only one observation. This CDR3 is CASSYANQYEQYF. The CDR3 nucleotides read TGTGCCAGCAGTTACGCGAACCAATACGAGCAGTACTTC. J is TRBJ2-7 and V is TRBV6-5; D is unclear. CDR1 is MNHEY, CDR2 SVGAGI, per germline. The CDR3 covers 13 residues. Trimming left V 2 bases short and J 4 bases short, with 9 bases between.

In this sample, this clonotype turned up many times. The V and J genes are TRBV5-1 and TRBJ2-5; D is uncertain. The germline V gene encodes CDR1 SGHRS and CDR2 YFSETQ. The CDR3 consists of 16 residues. Trimming stripped 0 bases from V and 4 bases from J, with 16 bases between. The CDR3 nucleotides read TGCGCCAGCAGCTTGGCCTTGCGGTCGACGGGAGAGACCCAGTACTTC. The encoded protein is CASSLALRSTGETQYF.

This clonotype was seen at least ten times. The V gene is TRBV27, the J gene TRBJ2-2; D may correspond to TRBD1 or TRBD2 (8 bases each). This CDR3 contains 17 residues. V lost 4 bases and J lost 5, with 20 bases in between. Looked up from germline, CDR1 is MNHEY and CDR2 is SMNVEV (reference sequence). CDR3 loop: CASSSGGLAGQTGELFF. The CDR3 DNA follows: TGTGCCAGCAGTTCAGGGGGCCTAGCGGGTCAGACCGGGGAGCTGTTTTTT.

In this sample, this clonotype turned up many times. This chain joins TRBV27 and TRBJ2-5; D ambiguous. Germline V lookup: CDR1 MNHEY, CDR2 SMNVEV (reference sequence). This CDR3 has 15 amino acids. The V and J ends lost 5 bases and 2 bases respectively, with 15 bases between them. CDR3 in DNA: TGTGCCAGCAGTCGCCGTTGGGGATATCAAGAGACCCAGTACTTC. Protein: CASSRRWGYQETQYF.

In its sample, this clonotype was seen once. The chain combines TRBV12-3 or TRBV12-4 with TRBJ2-2; D uncertain. V was shortened by 5 bases and J by 7 bases, with 8 bases between the two germline ends. The CDR3 covers 12 residues. The CDR3 reads CASSQDGGELFF. DNA of the CDR3: TGTGCCAGCAGTCAGGATGGCGGGGAGCTGTTTTTT.